These T cell receptor beta chains were read from a single sample in a study of T cell repertoires in cytomegalovirus infection. TCRdb redid the calling of the reads with MiXCR, one entry per CDR3 protein. The repertoire includes 600,000 to 800,000 distinct CDR3 sequences, 24% of them detected once, and approximately 8% sits in the top ten. The sequenced sample consisted of CD8+ T cells from PBMCs. The receptors here all came from a human donor in good health (CMV status not recorded). Some clones in this sample may be carry-over from other donors' samples. Each CDR3 is given with its conserved first and last residue. The D gene is left open where the match is weak. Only some rows state a clone size, as once, few, many or a class for expanded clones.

d_call j_call v_call clone_size cdr3_nt cdr3_aa
TRBD1 TRBJ2-5 TRBV29-1 few TGCAGCGCCCCTGGGACAGGGGGCAGGAAGACCCAGTACTTC CSAPGTGGRKTQYF
. TRBJ1-1 TRBV9 few TGTGCCAGCAGCGAGAAGACAGGCCTGAACACTGAAGCTTTCTTT CASSEKTGLNTEAFF
TRBD2 TRBJ2-1 TRBV7-8 many TGTGCCAGCAGGTTTAGCGGGGCCTCCTACAATGAGCAGTTCTTC CASRFSGASYNEQFF
. TRBJ1-6 TRBV7-9 many TGTGCCAGCCTTTCTTTGGGGGTGACCTCCTATAATTCACCCCTCCACTTT CASLSLGVTSYNSPLHF
. TRBJ2-6 TRBV7-8 few TGTGCCAGCAGCTTAGATTCGGGGGTTGGGGCCAACGTCCTGACTTTC CASSLDSGVGANVLTF
TRBD2 TRBJ2-1 TRBV2 . TGTGCCAGCAGTGAGGGTGGCGGGGGGGCCTATGAGCAGTTCTTC CASSEGGGGAYEQFF
. TRBJ1-1 TRBV13 many TGTGCCAGCAGCTTAGATAGCGGGACATCGGTAGCCGGAGCTTTCTTT CASSLDSGTSVAGAFF
TRBD1 TRBJ1-1 TRBV7-9 . TGTGCCAGCAGCTACCGGGACAGGGCCACTGAAGAAGCTTTCTTT CASSYRDRATEEAFF
TRBD2 TRBJ2-1 TRBV14 . TGTGCCAGCACCTTATACTCGGGACTACCCCACAATGAGCAGTTCTTC CASTLYSGLPHNEQFF
TRBD2 TRBJ2-4 TRBV7-9 . TGTGCCAGCAGCGGATGGACTAGCGGTCTAGCCAAAAACATTCAGTACTTC CASSGWTSGLAKNIQYF
. TRBJ2-7 TRBV7-8 many TGTGCCAGCAGCTTAGCGCGGGTCTACGAGCAGTACTTC CASSLARVYEQYF
TRBD1 TRBJ1-5 TRBV7-9 few TGTGCCAGCAGCCTTGGGACAGGGAGTTTTCAGCCCCAGCATTTT CASSLGTGSFQPQHF
TRBD2 TRBJ2-3 TRBV7-6 many TGTGCCAGCAGCCCCGGACTAGCGGGGGGCCAGATGTCAGATACGCAGTATTTT CASSPGLAGGQMSDTQYF
. TRBJ2-1 TRBV6-2/TRBV6-3 . TGTGCCAGCAGTCCCATGGTGGGGGCCTCCTACAATGAGCAGTTCTTC CASSPMVGASYNEQFF
. TRBJ1-2 TRBV29-1 . TGCAGCGTTGAAGATCATGGGGTGGCGGATTATGGCTACACCTTC CSVEDHGVADYGYTF
. TRBJ1-5 TRBV4-3 . TGCGCCAGCAGCCAAGATCAGGTCGGCCGGCAGCCCCAGCATTTT CASSQDQVGRQPQHF
. TRBJ1-5 TRBV6-2/TRBV6-3 few TGTGCCAGCAGGATTGGGGTTCAGCCCCAGCATTTT CASRIGVQPQHF
. TRBJ2-7 TRBV10-3 . TGTGCCACCGGGCCAGGGACGATGGGCTCCCACGAGCAGTACTTC CATGPGTMGSHEQYF
. TRBJ1-2 TRBV6-2/TRBV6-3 . TGTGCCAGCAGCTGGACTATCTATGGCTACACCTTC CASSWTIYGYTF
. TRBJ1-1 TRBV20-1 . TGCAGTGCTAGAGAGGAGATTCCTGAAGCTTTCTTT CSAREEIPEAFF
. TRBJ2-6 TRBV7-2 . TGTGCCAGCAGCTTGACAATCTCTGGGGCCAACGTCCTGACTTTC CASSLTISGANVLTF
. TRBJ2-2 TRBV27 . TGTGCCAGCAGTTTAATCCTGACCGGGGAGCTGTTTTTT CASSLILTGELFF
. TRBJ2-4 TRBV7-9 many TGTGCCAGCAGCTCGGGGGGCCGGGCCAAAAACATTCAGTACTTC CASSSGGRAKNIQYF
. TRBJ1-1 TRBV19 once TGTGCCAGTAGTCTGACCCCGGTATTGAACACTGAAGCTTTCTTT CASSLTPVLNTEAFF
. TRBJ2-1 TRBV6-5 few TGTGCCAGCAGCACAACAGAAAATGAGCAGTTCTTC CASSTTENEQFF
. TRBJ1-6 TRBV4-1 . TGCGCCAGCAGCCAAGATTGGCAGGGAAAAGGATCACCCCTCCACTTT CASSQDWQGKGSPLHF
. TRBJ1-5 TRBV6-2/TRBV6-3 few TGTGCCAGCAGTTTTGGGTGGGCCGATCTAGATCAGCCCCAGCATTTT CASSFGWADLDQPQHF
. TRBJ1-1 TRBV7-3 many TGTGCCAGCAGCTTCCAGTTACAAGGCACTGAAGCTTTCTTT CASSFQLQGTEAFF
TRBD1 TRBJ1-4 TRBV28 many TGTGCCAGCAGTACCCCTGGGACAGGGAATGAAAAACTGTTTTTT CASSTPGTGNEKLFF
TRBD1 TRBJ2-1 TRBV6-5 many TGTGCCAGCAGTTACAAGACAGGGGCCCTCAAATACAATGAGCAGTTCTTC CASSYKTGALKYNEQFF
. TRBJ1-1 TRBV19 few TGTGCCAGTAGTCATACGGGGGGTGAAGCTTTCTTT CASSHTGGEAFF
. TRBJ2-5 TRBV28 few TGTGCCAGCAGTTTAAACCTCTCTGGGGAGACCCAGTACTTC CASSLNLSGETQYF
. TRBJ2-5 TRBV7-9 many TGTGCCAGCAGCTTAGTTAGAGGACAGCTCCAAGAGACCCAGTACTTC CASSLVRGQLQETQYF
TRBD1 TRBJ2-7 TRBV2 . TGTGCCAGCGGGGGACAGTCCTACGAGCAGTACTTC CASGGQSYEQYF
. TRBJ1-3 TRBV28 many TGTGCCAGCAGTTTGGGGCTCAGAAGGGGGAGCTCTGGAAACACCATATATTTT CASSLGLRRGSSGNTIYF
TRBD2 TRBJ2-5 TRBV7-9 . TGTGCCAGCAGCCGACCGGGACTAAAAGAGACCCAGTACTTC CASSRPGLKETQYF
TRBD2 TRBJ2-7 TRBV7-9 . TGTGCCAGCAGCGGTCGGACTAGCGGGGGCTACGAGCAGTACTTC CASSGRTSGGYEQYF
. TRBJ2-2 TRBV10-2 once TGCGCCAGCCGCGAGGGGGGGGGGCTGTTTTTT CASREGGGLFF
. TRBJ2-4 TRBV27 . TGTGCCAGCAGTTTATCCATAGGGGACTTGTTAGCCAAAAACATTCAGTACTTC CASSLSIGDLLAKNIQYF
. TRBJ1-6 TRBV7-9 many TGTGCCAGCAGCCTATACAGGGTGTCCTATAATTCACCCCTCCACTTT CASSLYRVSYNSPLHF
TRBD2 TRBJ2-7 TRBV5-4 few TGTGCCAGCAGCTGGAGCGGGGGATACGAGCAGTACTTC CASSWSGGYEQYF